A selection of T cell receptor beta chains follows, all from one sample in a study of OX40 agonist ivuxolimab in advanced cancers. TCRdb's copy holds only in-frame clones and misses some; the assay was immunoSEQ multiplex PCR. This table holds tens of thousands of clones, roughly 83% found once. Sequences were derived from CD4+ or CD8+ T cells sorted from blood, sampled in a trial of the OX40 agonist ivuxolimab. These receptors originate from an adult with an advanced solid tumor such as melanoma, head and neck, liver or kidney cancer. Both conserved end residues are part of each CDR3. The order of the fields is V gene, CDR3 protein.

TRBV7-8 | CASSISGEQFF
TRBV6-1 | CASSGRAKKGGPYTGELFF
TRBV10-1 | CASSPDRENTEAFF
TRBV5-1 | CASSLTSGRAWSEQYF
TRBV5-6 | CASRYGNEQFF
TRBV5-6 | CASSWETGGGGYTF
TRBV10-1 | CASSKTTDPMEAFF
TRBV9 | CASSVGSSKQYF
TRBV7-9 | CASSSVAQGWKETQYF
TRBV9 | CASSVDPSGRSGEQYF
TRBV11-3 | CASSLEAATDTQYF
TRBV25-1 | CASSEHEQYF
TRBV11-2 | CASSSRPGQGGQYF
TRBV29-1 | CSVEGGPGTGTADTQYF
TRBV25-1 | CASGGGGSEQFF
TRBV9 | CASSVEGLAKSYNEQFF
TRBV4-2 | CASSFRTGNSPLHF
TRBV2 | CASRGTSGSTDTQYF
TRBV4-1 | CASSQDPGGQSHGYTF
TRBV29-1 | CSVGTGVTMNTEAFF
TRBV7-9 | CASSSREDQPQHF
TRBV6-5 | CASSYSASGSSDTQYF
TRBV13 | CASSLILGQGYGYTF
TRBV7-9 | CASSHGRDSSKGNTEAFF
TRBV9 | CASSASGRSYNEQFF
TRBV11-2 | CASSLPPDRYGYTF
TRBV30 | CAWSVLAGNIQYF
TRBV28 | CASSLLGTEAFF
TRBV4-2 | CASSQDWASGRDEQFF
TRBV7-3 | CASSLTGGSGNTIYF
TRBV9 | CASGGEGPYNEQFF
TRBV10-2 | CASRRSGRPQETQYF
TRBV19 | CASSIAPGNEQFF
TRBV13 | CASSLGADTQYF
TRBV5-4 | CASSLVSSYEQYF
TRBV30 | CAWSVSSYEQYF
TRBV5-6 | CASSHGDTQYF
TRBV5-6 | CVSSFRSKGTSGIDEQFF
TRBV6-5 | CASSLTSGSYEQYF
TRBV11-3 | CASSSPGGEALPSSYNEQFF
TRBV5-1 | CASSPRGHSGNTIYF
TRBV11-1 | CASSLPRDRGSLRNTEAFF
TRBV14 | CASSQLPGKYEQYF
TRBV28 | CASKTTPGANVLTF
TRBV7-9 | CASSHPLSLDTF
TRBV7-9 | CASSLEGLVRSTDTQYF
TRBV9 | CASSELNTEAFF
TRBV28 | CASSFSASGGYEQYF
TRBV30 | CAWSPGTGGWGEQFF
TRBV2 | CASTSGTSAYNEQFF
TRBV19 | CASSVDRWYQPQHF
TRBV30 | CAWSVLGAGGNTIYF
TRBV5-1 | CASSYDRNTEAFF
TRBV5-6 | CASSLVGNTIYF